This TCR beta chain was sequenced for a study of glioma-infiltrating T cells after dendritic cell vaccination. Study-level information: Dendritic cell vaccination trial patients had either newly diagnosed or recurrent glioblastoma. Between about 2002 and 2013, patients got autologous tumor lysate-pulsed dendritic cell vaccines.

Study results and limitations: Higher pretreatment TIL content predicted longer progression-free time and survival.

The CDR3 is 15 residues long. Germline V gene sequence: CDR1 SNHLY, CDR2 FYNNEI. The V gene lost 6 bases and the J gene lost 4 bases, with 18 bases spanning the gap. About this clone itself: Antigen: not known.

Sequencing was performed with immunoSEQ multiplex PCR; in TCRdb, only in-frame clones are kept and a portion is missing. The data contain 71,000 or so clones, around 81% of them seen just once; the ten biggest clones take up 7.9%. This sequence joins TRBV2 and TRBJ1-2; no clear D gene. The source material was blood, sampled before dendritic cell vaccination. This clonotype was obtained from a human donor with glioblastoma. The CDR3 coding sequence is TGTGCCAGCAGCGCGACCACTAGTTCCCTCTATGGCTACACCTTC. This sequence encodes CASSATTSSLYGYTF.